This T cell receptor (beta chain) is from a study of early stage breast cancer tumors. Assay: immunoSEQ multiplex PCR; the TCRdb copy retains only in-frame clones and omits some. Altogether some 47,000 clones are present, about 83% being singletons, with the ten largest covering under 1.5%. Trimming pared 0 bases from V and 9 bases from J, leaving 11 bases between. Germline CDR1 is MNHEY and CDR2 is SVGAGI. The CDR3 extends over 14 amino acids. The specimen sequenced was blood. V usage is TRBV6-5 and J usage is TRBJ2-2; perhaps D is TRBD1 or TRBD2 (5 bases each). The sequence derives from a person aged 45 to 59 with breast cancer. The CDR3 here is CASSYSQGGRELFF. In DNA form, the CDR3 reads TGTGCCAGCAGTTACTCCCAGGGCGGGCGGGAGCTGTTTTTT.